The entry below describes one T cell receptor (beta chain). Per the original data handling: Quantification of nucleated cells was approximated via reference gene primer amplification. TCRdb's table, derived via immunoSEQ multiplex PCR, lists solely in-frame clones and lacks some. For V, J and clone size, that table is used; D and trimming come from the DNA. The data hold about 440,000 clones, with around 88% observed a single time. CDR1 SGHRS and CDR2 YFSETQ come from the germline V gene. The CDR3 sequence is 14 residues long. Trimming left V 4 bases short and J 5 bases short, with 16 bases between. The data originate from a study of blood T cell repertoires in COVID-19. Looking at the study overall: Sources were T cells, B-cell-depleted T cells, or PBMCs; the material itself was cDNA or gDNA.

This rearrangement joins TRBV5-1 to TRBJ2-7; TRBD1 might be the D (5 bases). Material for sequencing was peripheral blood. This TCR came from a woman aged 30 to 39 with acute or convalescent COVID-19. CDR3 protein: CASSHDEGAHEQYF. CDR3 sequence (DNA): TGCGCCAGCAGCCACGACGAAGGGGCACACGAGCAGTACTTC.